This T cell receptor (beta chain) appears in the sequencing data of a study of cytomegalovirus exposure and HLA in healthy donors. Study-level findings and limits: First-cohort TCR clusters were later found to tend to co-occur in the 120 validation repertoires. Researchers reported that a few CMV-associated chains were confirmed in vitro as CMV antigen-specific. Cytomegalovirus association was assigned to about 150 TCR beta chains. Reports indicated that the classifier achieved high specificity and sensitivity in diagnosing cytomegalovirus status.

About this clone: Its antigen is still unknown.

Sequencing used immunoSEQ multiplex PCR; TCRdb keeps in-frame clones, though not all of them. The table shows 120,000 to 150,000 clones, with approximately 86% occurring only once. The clonotype comes from a man aged 18 to 35 in good health and CMV-seropositive. Sequencing input: PBMCs.

DNA for the CDR3: TGCAGTGTGGAGGACGGCTACGAGCAGTACTTC. Protein product: CSVEDGYEQYF. The rearrangement links TRBV20-1 to TRBJ2-7; a weak D match, TRBD2 (5 bases). The CDR3 spans 11 residues. Germline CDR1 reads DFQATT; CDR2 reads SNEGSKA (reference sequence). Trimming took off 7 bases at V and 3 bases at J, with 10 bases between the two ends.